The clone carrying this TCR beta chain was detected many times. Its antigen is not identified. The entry originates in a study of neurological immune-mediated disorders. Turning to the study itself: Within the group of around 35 multiple sclerosis patients, roughly 30 were relapsing-remitting, while 3 were secondary progressive. The study, taken as a whole, reports: HTLV-1-associated myelopathy ranked highest for TCR clonal expansion and multiple sclerosis lowest, beneath healthy controls.

The CDR3 length is 14 residues. V was cut by 8 bases and J by 6 bases, with 17 bases left in between. CDR1 and CDR2 (germline): MNHNS, SASEGT. 5'RACE with 10-nucleotide random UMIs produced the cDNA. TCRdb called the 5' RACE reads again in MiXCR, with one record for every CDR3 protein. Here the sample spans more than 40,000 distinct CDR3 sequences, approximately 3% being singletons. Sequenced sample: PBMCs. The receptor comes from a woman between 50 and 59 years old with multiple sclerosis. The rearrangement uses TRBV6-1 and TRBJ2-1; D uncertain. The CDR3: CASVLALIPNEQFF. The CDR3, as DNA: TGTGCCAGCGTTTTAGCTTTAATTCCCAATGAGCAGTTCTTC.